This paragraph covers one T cell receptor (beta chain) sequence. The data were obtained in a study of radiotherapy plus CTLA-4 blockade in lung cancer. The germline gives CDR1 GTSNPN, CDR2 SVGIG (reference sequence). V lost 4 bases, J lost 4 bases, and 16 bases lay in between. This CDR3 region has 14 residues. Sequencing used immunoSEQ multiplex PCR; TCRdb keeps in-frame clones, though not all of them. The sample has tens of thousands of clones, 65% to 85% seen once. The chain employs TRBV30 and TRBJ1-2, with D possibly TRBD1 on 5 matching bases. This receptor was obtained from a human donor with non-small cell lung cancer who had a partial response to radiotherapy plus ipilimumab. The sequencing used peripheral blood, collected from a patient treated with radiotherapy plus ipilimumab. The CDR3 DNA reads as TGTGCCTGGAAGGTTGCAGGGCTCGCCTATGGCTACACCTTC. Its protein is CAWKVAGLAYGYTF.